The 21 T cell receptor beta chains listed next were all sequenced from one sample in a study of blood T cell repertoires in COVID-19. Clones were sequenced by immunoSEQ multiplex PCR, and TCRdb holds only the in-frame ones, with some missing. The sample yields approximately 38,000 clones, more than 85% seen once. The sequencing sample was made of peripheral blood. All receptors derive from an elderly woman with acute or convalescent COVID-19.

The rearrangement links TRBV27 to TRBJ1-3, with 8 nucleotides matching TRBD1. CDR3 length: 11 amino acids. Per germline, CDR1 MNHEY and CDR2 SMNVEV (reference sequence). With V trimmed by 6 bases and J by 8 bases, 0 bases remained unmatched. CDR3 bases: TGTGCCAGCAGACAGGGGGACACCATATATTTT. As protein: CASRQGDTIYF.

The V and J genes are TRBV11-2 and TRBJ2-6; possible D gene TRBD1, 6 bases. Germline V gene lookup returns CDR1 SGHAT and CDR2 FQNNGV. This CDR3 spans 19 amino acids. V lost 0 bases and J lost 2, with 17 bases in between. The CDR3 nucleotides read TGTGCCAGCAGCTTAGATCCTTACAGGGTTTCACCTGGGGCCAACGTCCTGACTTTC. This translates into CASSLDPYRVSPGANVLTF.

Only a few counts were recorded for this clone. The junction differs from germline at one of its ends, possibly a read error. The chain is built from TRBV7-7 and TRBJ2-7; D is perhaps TRBD2 (7 bases). This CDR3 comprises 13 residues. CDR1 is SSHAT, CDR2 FNYEAQ, per germline (reference sequence). This chain's CDR3 is CASSPGGGGEQYF. The CDR3 DNA is TGTGCTAGCAGCCCCGGGGGCGGGGGTGAGCAGTACTTC.

The genes are TRBV5-1 and TRBJ1-3; D uncertain. CDR1 is SGHRS, CDR2 YFSETQ, per germline. V was shortened by 7 bases and J by 2 bases, with 16 bases between the two germline ends. The CDR3 loop spans 15 amino acids. The CDR3, as DNA: TGCGCCAGCGGTTCGGGAGAAACGACTGGAAACACCATATATTTT. It encodes CASGSGETTGNTIYF.

As to this clone: In the same sample, other DNA sequences code for this CDR3. The CDR3, as DNA: TGTGCCAGCAGCTTGGGGGGCTCTAGCACAGATACGCAGTATTTT. Its translation: CASSLGGSSTDTQYF. The chain recombines TRBV5-4 with TRBJ2-3, with D possibly TRBD1 on 5 matching bases. The CDR3 consists of 15 residues. Germline V gives CDR1 SGHNT, CDR2 YYREEE (reference sequence). V was shortened by 0 bases and J by 0 bases, with 8 bases between the two germline ends.

The V gene is TRBV6-6, the J gene TRBJ2-7, with 11 bases matching TRBD1. The V and J ends lost 6 bases and 3 bases, in that order; junction bases with no gene match: 10. Germline V gene lookup returns CDR1 MNHNY and CDR2 SVGAGI (reference sequence). The CDR3 is 16 residues long. This CDR3 is CASRITSGTGGYEQYF. As DNA, the CDR3 is TGTGCCAGCAGGATAACTTCCGGGACAGGGGGCTACGAGCAGTACTTC.

The chain uses TRBV4-1 and TRBJ1-3; D uncertain. Germline CDR1 MGHRA, CDR2 YSYEKL. The CDR3 runs 16 residues. Deletions cut 1 base from V and 4 bases from J, with 14 bases between. CDR3 in amino acids: CASSQVSGNYGNTIYF. In DNA form, the CDR3 reads TGCGCCAGCAGCCAAGTATCAGGAAATTACGGAAACACCATATATTTT.

The chain joins TRBV6-5 to TRBJ2-7; TRBD1 matches at 9 bases. From germline, CDR1 is MNHEY and CDR2 SVGAGI. The CDR3 totals 15 residues. With V trimmed by 3 bases and J by 2 bases, 5 bases remained unmatched. The CDR3 spells CASSYQDRGPYEQYF. The CDR3 DNA reads TGTGCCAGCAGTTATCAGGACAGGGGTCCCTACGAGCAGTACTTC.

The chain has TRBV9 and TRBJ1-1; 7 bases are shared with TRBD1. In germline, CDR1 is SGDLS, CDR2 YYNGEE. V shed 3 bases and J 3 bases; nucleotides not matched to a gene: 11. CDR3 length equals 16 residues. The DNA for the CDR3 is TGTGCCAGCAGCGGAGGGGGCGCGAAGGGGGACACTGAAGCTTTCTTT. Amino acids: CASSGGGAKGDTEAFF.

J is TRBJ1-4 and V is TRBV9; possibly TRBD1 for D (6 bases). Germline CDR1 SGDLS, CDR2 YYNGEE. The CDR3 contains 16 residues. V shed 0 bases and J shed 4 bases, with 13 bases lying between them. In DNA form, the CDR3 reads TGTGCCAGCAGCGTAGCGACAGGCGTTCTTAATGAAAAACTGTTTTTT. Translation gives CASSVATGVLNEKLFF.

This chain uses TRBV19 with TRBJ2-1, with 11 bases identical to TRBD2. Germline V lookup: CDR1 LNHDA, CDR2 SQIVND (reference sequence). V lost 3 bases, J lost 5 bases, and 6 bases stayed unmatched. The CDR3 has 16 residues. CDR3 DNA sequence: TGTGCCAGTAGTATTCGACTAGCGGGAATGGACAATGAGCAGTTCTTC. It is translated as CASSIRLAGMDNEQFF. Drawing the rest from reference TRBV19 and TRBJ2-1, the complete variable domain is DGGITQSPKYLFRKEGQNVTLSCEQNLNHDAMYWYRQDPGQGLRLIYYSQIVNDFQKGDIAEGYSVSREKKESFPLTVTSAQKNPTAFYLCASSIRLAGMDNEQFFGPGTRLTVL.

This chain connects TRBV7-3 to TRBJ1-1; a possible D gene is TRBD1 (5 bases). V was pared by 6 bases and J by 1 base, with 6 bases between. The CDR3 has 12 residues. CDR1 and CDR2 from the germline V gene are SGHTA and FQGTGA. This CDR3 is CASSTGNTEAFF. The DNA of the CDR3 is TGTGCCAGCAGTACAGGGAACACTGAAGCTTTCTTT.

The rearrangement joins TRBV5-6 to TRBJ2-5; 8 bases fit TRBD1. The CDR3 is made up of 14 amino acids. Germline loops: CDR1 SGHDT, CDR2 YYEEEE. The trim removed 4 bases at V and 4 bases at J, leaving 6 bases unmatched. The CDR3 sequence is CASSGRGRGETQYF. The CDR3, as DNA: TGTGCCAGCAGCGGCAGGGGGCGCGGAGAGACCCAGTACTTC.

This chain uses TRBV6-2 or TRBV6-3 with TRBJ2-7; TRBD1 matches 10 bases. There are 15 residues in the CDR3. Losses at the gene ends were 6 bases for V and 6 bases for J; bases not matched to a gene: 11. Germline V gene sequence: CDR1 MNHEY, CDR2 SVGEGT. CDR3: CASSPWDRGWSEQYF. The CDR3 DNA is TGTGCCAGCAGCCCTTGGGACAGGGGATGGAGCGAGCAGTACTTC.

The chain joins TRBV4-1 to TRBJ2-1; 9 nucleotides agree with TRBD2. There are 18 residues in the CDR3. Germline V gives CDR1 MGHRA, CDR2 YSYEKL. With 0 bases clipped from V and 2 bases from J, the junction kept 8 bases outside the gene matches. CDR3 amino acids: CASSQELGASGTYNEQFF. Written as DNA, the CDR3 is TGCGCCAGCAGCCAAGAATTAGGGGCTAGCGGGACCTACAATGAGCAGTTCTTC.

The J gene is TRBJ1-5, the V gene TRBV20-1, with D possibly being TRBD1 (5 bases). Germline V gene lookup returns CDR1 DFQATT and CDR2 SNEGSKA (reference sequence). V gave up 3 bases and J gave up 11 bases, with 23 bases separating them. The CDR3 spans 15 residues. The CDR3 DNA reads as TGCAGTGCTAGTTCACGGGGGTCCGCACGGCGGGCCCAGCATTTT. Protein sequence: CSASSRGSARRAQHF.

The chain links TRBV19 to TRBJ1-1, with TRBD1 matching 8 bases. This CDR3 is built from 15 residues. Germline trimming cut 3 bases from V and 2 bases from J; bases unmatched to any gene: 5. Germline CDR1 is LNHDA and CDR2 is SQIVND (reference sequence). In DNA form, the CDR3 reads TGTGCCAGTAGTATGACAGGGGCCGCTAACACTGAAGCTTTCTTT. Its protein is CASSMTGAANTEAFF.

Relative to its sample, this clone is medium-sized (0.01 to 0.1%). This sequence joins TRBV5-8 and TRBJ2-7; 7 positions match TRBD1. The germline V gene encodes CDR1 SGHTS and CDR2 YDEGEE. V shed 6 bases and J 4 bases; nucleotides not matched to a gene: 10. CDR3 length equals 14 residues. The CDR3 protein is CASIIRDSEYEQYF. The CDR3 DNA is TGTGCCAGCATCATCCGGGACAGTGAGTACGAGCAGTACTTC. Full variable domain (missing parts from reference TRBV5-8 and TRBJ2-7): EAGVTQSPTHLIKTRGQQATLRCSPISGHTSVYWYQQALGLGLQFLLWYDEGEERNRGNFPPRFSGRQFPNYSSELNVNALELEDSALYLCASIIRDSEYEQYFGPGTRLTVT.

This sequence joins TRBV5-6 and TRBJ2-7; the D is unclear. Germline loops: CDR1 SGHDT, CDR2 YYEEEE. V was pared by 0 bases and J by 0 bases, with 4 bases between. CDR3 length: 13 amino acids. CDR3 DNA: TGTGCCAGCAGCTTGGTCAGCTCCTACGAGCAGTACTTC. It yields the protein CASSLVSSYEQYF.

This clone was seen only once. The gene calls are TRBV24-1 and TRBJ2-7; possibly TRBD2 for D (6 bases). The CDR3 length is 12 residues. Germline lookup yields CDR1 KGHDR and CDR2 SFDVKD. V gave up 4 bases and J gave up 7 bases, with 10 bases separating them. CDR3 sequence reads: CATSDPRGEQYF. The CDR3 bases are TGTGCCACCAGTGACCCGCGGGGTGAGCAGTACTTC.

The V gene is TRBV6-2 or TRBV6-3, the J gene TRBJ1-2; D gene ambiguous. Germline V gene lookup returns CDR1 MNHEY and CDR2 SVGEGT. V was pared by 4 bases and J by 7 bases, with 4 bases between. The CDR3 contains 10 residues. Written as DNA, the CDR3 is TGTGCCAGCAGTTCAGGTGGCTACACCTTC. Protein: CASSSGGYTF.